This TCR beta chain is drawn from a study of blood T cell repertoires in COVID-19. Sequencing used immunoSEQ multiplex PCR; TCRdb keeps in-frame clones, though not all of them. The sample holds around 26,000 clones, around 92% seen once. Per germline, CDR1 MNHEY and CDR2 SMNVEV (reference sequence). The CDR3 loop spans 14 amino acids. The V end was cut by 2 bases, the J end by 5 bases, with 12 bases between. The chain uses TRBV27 and TRBJ2-5; D not resolved. The specimen was peripheral blood. This TCR came from a human donor in a cohort sampled during active COVID-19. In DNA, the CDR3 is TGTGCCAGCAGTTTAAACGCGGAGTGGGAGACCCAGTACTTC. This gives the protein CASSLNAEWETQYF.